The 29 T cell receptor beta chains listed next were all sequenced from one sample in a study of shared clonotypes between healthy human individuals. Assay: immunoSEQ multiplex PCR; the TCRdb copy retains only in-frame clones and omits some. The sample has hundreds of thousands of clones; 85% to 95% are singletons. In the naive CD8 group, cells lacked CD45RO and were positively selected for CCR7, so terminally differentiated effector memory CD45RA+ cells were left out. The sequencing sample was made of naive CD8+ T cells sorted from blood. The receptors here all came from a woman in her twenties or thirties in good health.

The chain joins TRBV7-3 to TRBJ2-1, with D unclear. Deletions cut 7 bases from V and 2 bases from J, with 18 bases between. The germline CDR1 and CDR2 sequences are SGHTA and FQGTGA. There are 16 residues in the CDR3. CDR3 loop: CASTLVPGYAYNEQFF. The CDR3 DNA is TGTGCCAGCACCCTCGTCCCCGGGTACGCCTACAATGAGCAGTTCTTC.

This clone has a single count. The chain employs TRBV4-1 and TRBJ2-7, with D possibly being TRBD2 (5 bases). This CDR3 has 16 residues. The V gene's germline CDR1 is MGHRA and CDR2 YSYEKL. Trimming pared 0 bases from V and 2 bases from J, leaving 14 bases between. The CDR3 is CASSQERASATYEQYF. In nucleotides, the CDR3 is TGCGCCAGCAGCCAAGAGAGGGCCAGCGCTACCTACGAGCAGTACTTC.

This clone was detected only once. This chain links TRBV28 with TRBJ2-5; D is possibly TRBD1 (6 bases). Germline CDR1 is MDHEN and CDR2 is SYDVKM. The germline V and J ends were trimmed by 6 bases and 5 bases, with 19 bases remaining between them. CDR3 length: 15 amino acids. The CDR3 spells CASSRHTDRAETQYF. The CDR3 nucleotides read TGTGCCAGCAGCCGACACACGGACAGAGCTGAGACCCAGTACTTC.

This chain connects TRBV5-1 to TRBJ1-1; 8 bases agree with TRBD1. The V and J ends lost 1 base and 1 base, in that order; junction bases with no gene match: 0. The CDR3 extends over 14 amino acids. CDR1 and CDR2 from the germline V gene are SGHRS and YFSETQ. As DNA, the CDR3 is TGCGCCAGCAGCTTGACAGGGGGGAACACTGAAGCTTTCTTT. This encodes CASSLTGGNTEAFF.

The chain is built from TRBV4-1 and TRBJ2-2; 7 nucleotides line up with TRBD2. V lost 4 bases and J lost 1; bases outside the gene matches: 9. The CDR3 spans 17 residues. CDR1 is MGHRA and CDR2 is YSYEKL in the germline V gene. CDR3 loop: CASSLPRAGENTGELFF. DNA for the CDR3: TGCGCCAGCAGCCTCCCCAGGGCGGGAGAGAACACCGGGGAGCTGTTTTTT.

To note about this clone: The sample holds other DNA sequences that translate to the same CDR3. The chain recombines TRBV4-1 with TRBJ2-1; D gene unclear. There are 14 residues in the CDR3. CDR1 and CDR2 from the germline V gene are MGHRA and YSYEKL. Trimming left V 0 bases short and J 1 base short, with 4 bases between. The CDR3 loop reads CASSQDGSYNEQFF. CDR3 nucleotide sequence: TGCGCCAGCAGCCAAGACGGTTCCTACAATGAGCAGTTCTTC.

This clone came up once. This chain links TRBV11-2 with TRBJ1-1; a possible D gene is TRBD1 (5 bases). Germline V lookup: CDR1 SGHAT, CDR2 FQNNGV. V gave up 7 bases and J gave up 0 bases, with 15 bases separating them. The length of the CDR3 is 15 residues. In nucleotides, the CDR3 is TGTGCCAGCAAAAAATTGGGGGAGCTGAACACTGAAGCTTTCTTT. Translation gives CASKKLGELNTEAFF.

The V gene is TRBV30, the J gene TRBJ1-2, with TRBD1 as a possible D gene (6 bases). Trimming took 5 bases from V and 2 from J, leaving 15 bases between them. This CDR3 has 14 amino acids. Per the germline V gene, CDR1 is GTSNPN and CDR2 is SVGIG (reference sequence). The CDR3 coding sequence is TGTGCCTGGGATCAGGGGAGTGAAAACTATGGCTACACCTTC. This sequence encodes CAWDQGSENYGYTF.

J is TRBJ2-2 and V is TRBV6-4; D unclear. Germline values: CDR1 MRHNA, CDR2 SNTAGT. The CDR3 is 13 amino acids. V lost 0 bases, J lost 6 bases, and 5 bases lay in between. The CDR3: CASSDSIAGELFF. The CDR3 DNA sequence: TGTGCCAGCAGTGACTCGATAGCCGGGGAGCTGTTTTTT.

The chain has TRBV23-1 and TRBJ2-5; D may be TRBD1 (6 bases). TRBV23-1 belongs to the ORF category, with a function that is uncertain. This CDR3 is 15 amino acids long. V was shortened by 2 bases and J by 2 bases, with 12 bases between the two germline ends. This CDR3 reads CASSQGAGAQETQYF. Here the CDR3 DNA reads TGCGCCAGCAGTCAAGGGGCAGGGGCTCAAGAGACCCAGTACTTC.

The J gene is TRBJ2-7, the V gene TRBV19; a possible D gene is TRBD1 (6 bases). The CDR3 loop spans 14 amino acids. Germline CDR1 LNHDA, CDR2 SQIVND (reference sequence). Trimming shortened V by 3 bases and J by 2 bases, and 11 bases separated the two germline ends. The CDR3 nucleotides are TGTGCCAGTAGTATGTGGCAGGGGCCCTACGAGCAGTACTTC. Amino acids: CASSMWQGPYEQYF.

The V call is TRBV13, the J call TRBJ2-7; D gene unclear. Per the germline V gene, CDR1 is PRHDT and CDR2 is FYEKMQ (reference sequence). CDR3 size: 14 residues. V lost 4 bases and J 7 bases, leaving 17 bases between the germline ends. CDR3 amino acids: CASSSPGLPREQYF. The DNA for the CDR3 is TGTGCCAGCAGCTCTCCGGGCCTCCCTCGGGAGCAGTACTTC.

This clone was seen a single time. This chain joins TRBV15 and TRBJ2-7; D uncertain. This CDR3 region has 16 residues. V lost 5 bases and J 0 bases, leaving 17 bases between the germline ends. The germline CDR1 and CDR2 sequences are LNHNV and YYDKDF (reference sequence). This CDR3 is CATSGSIPYTSYEQYF. CDR3 nucleotides: TGTGCCACCAGCGGCTCCATTCCCTATACCTCCTACGAGCAGTACTTC.

This clone was counted a few times. This chain uses TRBV19 with TRBJ1-5; perhaps TRBD1 as D (6 bases). This CDR3 has 15 amino acids. Per germline, CDR1 LNHDA and CDR2 SQIVND (reference sequence). Trimming pared 3 bases from V and 5 bases from J, leaving 14 bases between. The CDR3 DNA reads as TGTGCCAGTAGTATGTTCTCCAGGGGCGATCAGCCCCAGCATTTT. The encoded protein is CASSMFSRGDQPQHF.

This rearrangement joins TRBV14 to TRBJ2-3; D gene uncertain. Germline CDR1 SGHDN, CDR2 FVKESK. CDR3 length equals 14 residues. Deletions cut 5 bases from V and 9 bases from J, with 18 bases between. The CDR3 loop reads CASSTFTGPGTQYF. CDR3 nucleotides: TGTGCCAGCAGCACTTTTACGGGCCCAGGAACGCAGTATTTT.

The sample holds one count of this clone. V is TRBV29-1 and J is TRBJ2-3; no definite D call. Looked up from germline, CDR1 is SQVTM and CDR2 is ANQGSEA. V was trimmed by 0 bases and J by 1 base, leaving 23 bases between them. The CDR3 totals 19 residues. The CDR3 region is CSVEDRYGGRSWGTDTQYF. CDR3 bases: TGCAGCGTTGAAGATCGGTACGGCGGCCGGTCTTGGGGCACAGATACGCAGTATTTT.

V and J are TRBV6-6 and TRBJ2-7; D could derive from TRBD1 or TRBD2 (5 bases each). The germline gives CDR1 MNHNY, CDR2 SVGAGI (reference sequence). This CDR3 is 13 amino acids long. Trimming cost V 0 bases and J 5 bases, with 8 bases left between them. CDR3 amino acids: CASSYSGTHEQYF. In DNA form, the CDR3 reads TGTGCCAGCAGTTACTCGGGGACCCACGAGCAGTACTTC.

The chain uses TRBV30 and TRBJ1-5; D gene uncertain. Trimming took off 2 bases at V and 3 bases at J, with 11 bases between the two ends. The CDR3 runs 14 residues. Germline loops: CDR1 GTSNPN, CDR2 SVGIG (reference sequence). The CDR3 bases are TGTGCCTGGAGTACGGGTTTTAACAATCAGCCCCAGCATTTT. Protein sequence: CAWSTGFNNQPQHF.

The chain links TRBV7-8 to TRBJ1-1, with 11 bases identical to TRBD1. The CDR3 is 15 amino acids. V shed 5 bases and J 7 bases; nucleotides not matched to a gene: 9. In germline, CDR1 is SGHVS, CDR2 FQNEAQ. Here the CDR3 reads CASSPWTGGAIEAFF. Here the CDR3 DNA reads TGTGCCAGCAGCCCCTGGACAGGGGGCGCAATTGAAGCTTTCTTT.

This rearrangement joins TRBV6-5 to TRBJ1-6; 7 bases match TRBD1. V was clipped by 2 bases and J by 5 bases; unmatched bases: 0. This CDR3 region has 14 residues. Germline CDR1 is MNHEY and CDR2 is SVGAGI. Here the CDR3 DNA reads TGTGCCAGCAGTTACGGGACAGATAATTCACCCCTCCACTTT. Its protein is CASSYGTDNSPLHF.

The chain couples TRBV6-1 to TRBJ1-4; D may be TRBD1 (5 bases). Germline loops: CDR1 MNHNS, CDR2 SASEGT. Trimming stripped 6 bases from V and 5 bases from J, with 10 bases between. CDR3 length equals 13 residues. The CDR3: CASRSRTNEKLFF. CDR3 sequence (DNA): TGTGCCAGCAGATCTAGGACAAATGAAAAACTGTTTTTT.

The rearrangement uses TRBV7-9 and TRBJ2-5, with D uncertain. Germline assignment: CDR1 SEHNR and CDR2 FQNEAQ (reference sequence). There are 13 residues in the CDR3. The ends were cut back, 1 base at V and 4 bases at J, with 7 bases in the middle. CDR3 DNA: TGTGCCAGCAGCTTAGGTGCGCCAGAGACCCAGTACTTC. It specifies CASSLGAPETQYF.

V is TRBV29-1 and J is TRBJ2-7; 14 bases fit TRBD2. J was trimmed by 6 bases and V by 3 bases; bases with no gene match: 7. Looked up from germline, CDR1 is SQVTM and CDR2 is ANQGSEA. The CDR3 totals 15 residues. CDR3 sequence (DNA): TGCAGCGTTGAGTATTCGGGACTAGCGGGAGCCGAGCAGTACTTC. Amino acid sequence: CSVEYSGLAGAEQYF.

The J gene is TRBJ1-1, the V gene TRBV27, with TRBD1 as a possible D gene (5 bases). V lost 6 bases and J lost 0, with 14 bases in between. CDR1 is MNHEY, CDR2 SMNVEV, per germline (reference sequence). This CDR3 is built from 15 residues. The DNA of the CDR3 is TGTGCCAGCAGCCAAACCGGGGGGATGAACACTGAAGCTTTCTTT. This encodes CASSQTGGMNTEAFF.

The chain uses TRBV7-9 and TRBJ1-3, with 9 positions matching TRBD1. The CDR3 runs 16 residues. CDR1 is SEHNR, CDR2 FQNEAQ, per germline (reference sequence). The V gene end was trimmed by 3 bases and the J gene end by 5 bases; junction bases not matched to a gene: 8. CDR3 nucleotides: TGTGCCAGCAGCTTCAGGGACAGGGCAAACAGAAACACCATATATTTT. Its protein product is CASSFRDRANRNTIYF.

V gene TRBV27 combines with J gene TRBJ2-1, with TRBD2 matching 7 bases. This CDR3 spans 13 amino acids. The V segment lost 11 bases and the J segment 7 bases; nucleotides outside the gene matches: 11. Germline V gene sequence: CDR1 MNHEY, CDR2 SMNVEV (reference sequence). CDR3 nucleotide sequence: TGTGCCTCCCGGGGGGAGGGCTGGAATGAGCAGTTCTTC. It yields the protein CASRGEGWNEQFF.

The chain couples TRBV5-1 to TRBJ1-1; D is possibly TRBD1 (5 bases). In germline, CDR1 is SGHRS, CDR2 YFSETQ. This CDR3 has 12 residues. V was shortened by 0 bases and J by 10 bases, with 10 bases between the two germline ends. The CDR3 DNA reads as TGCGCCAGCAGCTTGGCGCAGGGCCCAGCTTTCTTT. It specifies CASSLAQGPAFF.

V gene TRBV14 combines with J gene TRBJ2-7, with D perhaps TRBD1 (6 bases). The V end was cut by 4 bases, the J end by 0 bases, with 10 bases between. The CDR3 extends over 14 amino acids. Germline-derived CDR1 and CDR2 are SGHDN and FVKESK. CDR3 in DNA: TGTGCCAGCAGCCTGACAGGCATCTCCTACGAGCAGTACTTC. This gives the protein CASSLTGISYEQYF.

CDR3 sequence: CASSSLIDRASSGYTF. CDR3 in DNA: TGTGCCAGCAGTTCCCTAATAGACAGGGCTTCGAGTGGCTACACCTTC. The gene calls are TRBV27 and TRBJ1-2; 7 nucleotides line up with TRBD1. J lost 7 bases, V lost 4 bases, and 15 bases had no gene match. Germline loops: CDR1 MNHEY, CDR2 SMNVEV (reference sequence). This CDR3 region has 16 residues.